This T cell receptor (beta chain) was documented in a study of sequential checkpoint blockade in melanoma. Across the whole study: First-line arms were nivolumab then ipilimumab, or the reverse, randomized 1:1. Both treatment sequences were followed by maintenance nivolumab.

Sequenced by immunoSEQ multiplex PCR; TCRdb stores in-frame clones only, minus some. The repertoire holds around 12,000 clones, around 69% seen once, with 25% to 35% in the top ten. Only one count was recorded for this clone. As for treatment: randomized to nivolumab then ipilimumab (arm A) or the reverse (arm B). PBMC sorting kept live CD3+CD8+ cells without CD19 or CD56. Sequences were derived from CD8+ T cells sorted from blood (inferred from file names), sampled from a patient given nivolumab and ipilimumab in sequence. This clonotype originated in a human donor with melanoma.

The DNA for the CDR3 is TGCAGCATCGGGGGGGCTGATGGCTACACCTTC. Its translation: CSIGGADGYTF. The gene calls are TRBV29-1 and TRBJ1-2; the D gene is possibly TRBD1 (6 bases). V gave up 8 bases and J gave up 6 bases, with 13 bases separating them. Germline CDR1 is SQVTM and CDR2 is ANQGSEA. The CDR3 contains 11 residues.